This T cell receptor beta chain was identified in a study of spatial heterogeneity in lung cancer. Findings and limits, study-wide: Tumoral mutation counts were tracked by counts of expanded intratumoral alpha and beta TCRs.

Time point: sample taken at primary tumor resection. The CDR3 is 13 residues long. The V end was cut by 7 bases, the J end by 7 bases, with 14 bases between. From germline, CDR1 is WSHSY and CDR2 SAAADI. One entry per CDR3 protein results from TCRdb running MiXCR on the 5' RACE reads. The sample shows roughly 15,000 distinct CDR3 sequences, approximately 4.8% of them seen only once. This clonotype was seen only a few times. Its antigen is unidentified. This TCR came from a female donor with early-stage non-small cell lung cancer. The material was lung tumor tissue, obtained at surgery. The chain links TRBV10-2 to TRBJ1-5; D gene uncertain. The CDR3 sequence: CASTFSPRQPQHF. In nucleotides, the CDR3 is TGCGCCAGCACCTTCTCTCCACGGCAGCCCCAGCATTTT.